Presented here are 16 T cell receptor beta chains from one specimen sequenced in a study of blood T cell repertoires in COVID-19. Sequencing was performed with immunoSEQ multiplex PCR; in TCRdb, only in-frame clones are kept and a portion is missing. The table has 200,000 to 300,000 clones, about 89% seen once. Material for sequencing was peripheral blood. The receptor set was obtained from a woman between 45 and 60 years old with acute or convalescent COVID-19.

The V and J genes are TRBV4-3 and TRBJ1-6, with D tentatively TRBD1 (6 bases). With 0 bases removed from V and 8 bases from J, the gap between germline ends came to 11 bases. Germline-derived CDR1 and CDR2 are LGHNA and YSLEER. CDR3 length: 15 amino acids. The CDR3 coding sequence is TGCGCCAGCAGCCAAGATGCACAGGGTTATTCACCCCTCCACTTT. Translated, it gives CASSQDAQGYSPLHF.

The chain joins TRBV28 to TRBJ2-7; 8 bases match TRBD1. Germline V gives CDR1 MDHEN, CDR2 SYDVKM. This CDR3 has 15 amino acids. Trimming removed 4 bases from V and 5 bases from J; junction bases left unmatched: 10. The DNA for the CDR3 is TGTGCCAGCAGTTCCTCAGGACAGGGTAGGGACGAGCAGTACTTC. This translates into CASSSSGQGRDEQYF.

The rearrangement links TRBV7-3 to TRBJ2-3; D possibly corresponds to TRBD2 (6 bases). CDR3 length: 16 residues. V dropped 0 bases and J dropped 2 bases, with 12 bases sitting between them. Germline assignment: CDR1 SGHTA and CDR2 FQGTGA. Here the CDR3 reads CASSLTPGAYTDTQYF. The CDR3 nucleotides read TGTGCCAGCAGCTTAACCCCGGGAGCGTACACAGATACGCAGTATTTT.

There are a few counts of this clone. This chain connects TRBV7-2 to TRBJ1-6; D is unclear. Germline CDR1 reads SGHTA; CDR2 reads FQGNSA. This CDR3 contains 14 residues. V was clipped by 1 base and J by 6 bases, with 7 bases between them. The CDR3 DNA reads as TGTGCCAGCAGCTTAGACACGTCTAATTCACCCCTCCACTTT. Translated: CASSLDTSNSPLHF.

The chain joins TRBV12-5 to TRBJ2-5; 7 positions agree with TRBD2. Germline lookup yields CDR1 LGHNT and CDR2 FRNRAP. This CDR3 spans 14 amino acids. The CDR3 nucleotides read TGTGCCCTCCTCCCGGGACTACCAATGGAGACCCAGTACTTC. As protein: CALLPGLPMETQYF.

The chain recombines TRBV5-1 with TRBJ2-1, with D possibly being TRBD1 (5 bases). CDR1 is SGHRS, CDR2 YFSETQ, per germline. Trimming stripped 0 bases from V and 4 bases from J, with 8 bases between. There are 14 residues in the CDR3. CDR3 sequence (DNA): TGCGCCAGCAGCTTGGTGTGGACATACAATGAGCAGTTCTTC. Its translation is CASSLVWTYNEQFF.

The rearrangement joins TRBV27 to TRBJ2-1, with a possible D match to TRBD2 (6 bases). Deletions cut 1 base from V and 4 bases from J, with 11 bases between. Germline V gene data show CDR1 as MNHEY and CDR2 as SMNVEV (reference sequence). This CDR3 has 15 residues. The CDR3 nucleotides are TGTGCCAGCAGTTTATGGAATAGCGGTTACAATGAGCAGTTCTTC. This gives the protein CASSLWNSGYNEQFF.

The chain recombines TRBV7-3 with TRBJ2-5; D is possibly TRBD2 (6 bases). The CDR3 runs 15 residues. The germline V gene encodes CDR1 SGHTA and CDR2 FQGTGA. Trimming took off 0 bases at V and 2 bases at J, with 10 bases between the two ends. Here the CDR3 DNA reads TGTGCCAGCAGCTTAACCGGGACTGGGCAAGAGACCCAGTACTTC. The encoded protein is CASSLTGTGQETQYF.

The gene calls are TRBV21-1 and TRBJ1-5. TRBV21-1 is reported as a pseudogene. The CDR3 totals 12 residues. The DNA for the CDR3 is TGTGCCAGCAGCGCCTTCGGGCAGCCCCAGCATTTT. Protein: CASSAFGQPQHF.

The rearrangement uses TRBV27 and TRBJ1-1; D is perhaps TRBD1 (5 bases). Germline lookup yields CDR1 MNHEY and CDR2 SMNVEV (reference sequence). Trimming left V 5 bases short and J 5 bases short, with 21 bases between. The CDR3 length is 16 residues. Here the CDR3 DNA reads TGTGCCAGCAGTCCACGAACCCTCAGGGTGACTACTGAAGCTTTCTTT. Protein: CASSPRTLRVTTEAFF.

This chain links TRBV6-2 or TRBV6-3 with TRBJ1-1, with D hard to call. The germline V gene encodes CDR1 MNHEY and CDR2 SVGEGT. The V and J ends lost 0 bases and 1 base respectively, with 12 bases between them. The CDR3 has 16 residues. CDR3 DNA sequence: TGTGCCAGCAGTTACTCGAGAAGGGCGGGGAACACTGAAGCTTTCTTT. Translating it yields CASSYSRRAGNTEAFF.

The chain links TRBV27 to TRBJ2-1, with TRBD2 matching 13 bases. The CDR3 is 17 residues long. V shed 3 bases and J 4 bases; nucleotides not matched to a gene: 6. Germline loops: CDR1 MNHEY, CDR2 SMNVEV (reference sequence). The CDR3 bases are TGTGCCAGCAGTTTGTGGACTAGCGGGAGAGGGTACAATGAGCAGTTCTTC. It is translated as CASSLWTSGRGYNEQFF.

This chain joins TRBV12-1 and TRBJ2-1; TRBD2, the table's D call, was not compared with the DNA. TRBV12-1 is reported as a pseudogene. CDR3 size: 19 residues. CDR3 DNA: TGTGCCAGCAGCTTTGACCGGTGTACTAGCGGCAAAGATAACAATGAGCAGTTCTTC. Residues: CASSFDRCTSGKDNNEQFF.

This clone has only one observation. This CDR3 reads CASSARTGGQPQHF. Here the CDR3 DNA reads TGTGCCAGCAGCGCCAGGACAGGGGGGCAGCCCCAGCATTTT. This rearrangement joins TRBV7-2 to TRBJ1-5; 10 nucleotides match TRBD1. The germline V gene encodes CDR1 SGHTA and CDR2 FQGNSA. The V and J ends lost 5 bases and 7 bases, in that order; junction bases with no gene match: 5. The CDR3 runs to 14 residues.

This sequence joins TRBV6-6 and TRBJ1-2; the D gene is possibly TRBD1 (5 bases). The CDR3 length is 14 residues. Germline CDR1 is MNHNY and CDR2 is SVGAGI (reference sequence). With 6 bases removed from V and 4 bases from J, the gap between germline ends came to 15 bases. In DNA, the CDR3 is TGTGCCAGCAGAGAGGTGGGGGGATTCTATGGCTACACCTTC. Protein product: CASREVGGFYGYTF.

The chain employs TRBV3-1 (or the pseudogene TRBV3-2) and TRBJ2-1; 13 bases align to TRBD2. V trimming: 5 bases; J trimming: 10 bases; junction bases outside the gene matches: 5. The CDR3 consists of 14 residues. Germline V CDR1 and CDR2: LGHDT, YNNKEL (reference sequence). CDR3 residues: CASSERTSGSEQFF. CDR3 sequence (DNA): TGTGCCAGCAGCGAGAGGACTAGCGGGAGCGAGCAGTTCTTC.